This T cell receptor beta chain was found in a study of CD8 T cells in Susac syndrome. Reverse transcription of roughly 0.45 to 1 ug RNA was performed with random hexamers. One entry per CDR3 protein results from TCRdb running MiXCR on the immunoSEQ multiplex PCR reads. The sample contains approximately 260,000 distinct CDR3 sequences, about 96% of which appear only once. V lost 7 bases and J 3 bases, leaving 19 bases between the germline ends. Germline V gene data show CDR1 as DFQATT and CDR2 as SNEGSKA (reference sequence). This CDR3 contains 14 residues. The sequence was collected from a human donor with Susac syndrome. The chain couples TRBV20-1 to TRBJ2-7, with D tentatively TRBD1 (6 bases). The sample was CD4+ T cells from PBMCs. CDR3 DNA: TGCAGTGTTCTCGACCCACAGGGATTCTACGAGCAGTACTTC. Amino acids: CSVLDPQGFYEQYF.